The present entry profiles one TCR beta chain with its context. Its antigen is not known. V lost 8 bases to trimming and J lost 4 bases, with 11 bases between them. Germline V gene sequence: CDR1 SQVTM, CDR2 ANQGSEA. The CDR3 sequence is 11 residues long. Measured with immunoSEQ multiplex PCR; TCRdb has only the in-frame clones, and not every one. The sample records some 30,000 clones, over 80% being singletons. The data belong to a study of T cells in narcolepsy. Study context: Patients with NT1 or NT2 and healthy control donors were enrolled.

General study findings and limits: Autoreactive clonotypes reportedly recurred in blood of same and different patients, not controls. HCRT-specific and TRIB2-specific autoreactive clonotypes appeared among same-patient CSF and blood CD4+ clonotypes.

The sample taken for sequencing was memory (CD45RA-) CD4+ T cells from blood. The TCR comes from a human donor in good health. The chain employs TRBV29-1 and TRBJ2-5, with D unclear. CDR3 protein: CSLNWGETQYF. CDR3 sequence (DNA): TGCAGCCTCAACTGGGGAGAGACCCAGTACTTC.